The clone carrying this T cell receptor (beta chain) was counted a few times. MiXCR reprocessed the PCR reads for TCRdb. The sample holds over 35,000 clones; roughly 17% are singletons and the top ten take 9.9%. The sample comes from a study of metastatic and nonmetastatic thyroid tumors. There are 13 residues in the CDR3. Trimming took 3 bases from V and 1 from J, leaving 6 bases between them. CDR1 and CDR2 from the germline V gene are MNHEY and SVGAGI. Ahead of thyroid surgery, no patient had received treatment of any kind. V is TRBV6-5 and J is TRBJ1-1, with unresolved D. The sequencing input was tumor tissue. This TCR came from a female donor with papillary thyroid cancer or a benign thyroid nodule (not recorded which). Some clones in this sample may be carry-over from other donors' samples. As DNA, the CDR3 is TGTGCCAGCAGTTATTTTCGGAACACTGAAGCTTTCTTT. It specifies CASSYFRNTEAFF.